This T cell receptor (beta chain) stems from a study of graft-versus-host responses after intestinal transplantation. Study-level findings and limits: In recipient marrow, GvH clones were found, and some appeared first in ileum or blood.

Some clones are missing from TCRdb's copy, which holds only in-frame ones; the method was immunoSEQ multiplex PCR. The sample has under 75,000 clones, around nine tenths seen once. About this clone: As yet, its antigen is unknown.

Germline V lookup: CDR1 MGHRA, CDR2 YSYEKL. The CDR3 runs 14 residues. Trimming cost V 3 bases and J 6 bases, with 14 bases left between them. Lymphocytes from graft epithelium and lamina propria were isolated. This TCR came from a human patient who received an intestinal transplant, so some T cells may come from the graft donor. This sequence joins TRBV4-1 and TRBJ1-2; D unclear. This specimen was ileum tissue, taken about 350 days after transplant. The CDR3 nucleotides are TGCGCCAGCAGCCACCCGGACGGATCCCATGGCTACACCTTC. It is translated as CASSHPDGSHGYTF.